This TCR beta chain is drawn from a study of OX40 agonist ivuxolimab in advanced cancers. Looking at the study overall: A history of anti-PD-1, anti-PD-L1 or anti-CTLA-4 therapy was acceptable, and approximately 40% had some. General observations from the study: More expanded clones were seen, on average, in CD8+ T cells than in CD4+.

Trimming stripped 5 bases from V and 3 bases from J, with 13 bases between. Germline values: CDR1 GTSNPN, CDR2 SVGIG (reference sequence). This CDR3 is built from 13 residues. Concerning this clone itself: The antigen remains undetermined.

The assay was immunoSEQ multiplex PCR, and TCRdb's table has in-frame clones only and misses some. The data contain tens of thousands of clones, 85% of them seen just once; the ten biggest clones take up more than 0.5%. Peripheral blood came from all dose cohorts at three timepoints. The chain carries TRBV30 and TRBJ1-2; D remains ambiguous. The material was CD4+ or CD8+ T cells sorted from blood, obtained in a trial of the OX40 agonist ivuxolimab. The receptor was derived from an adult with an advanced solid tumor such as melanoma, head and neck, liver or kidney cancer. CDR3 residues: CAWAGDTHYGYTF. CDR3 DNA sequence: TGTGCCTGGGCTGGCGACACCCACTATGGCTACACCTTC.